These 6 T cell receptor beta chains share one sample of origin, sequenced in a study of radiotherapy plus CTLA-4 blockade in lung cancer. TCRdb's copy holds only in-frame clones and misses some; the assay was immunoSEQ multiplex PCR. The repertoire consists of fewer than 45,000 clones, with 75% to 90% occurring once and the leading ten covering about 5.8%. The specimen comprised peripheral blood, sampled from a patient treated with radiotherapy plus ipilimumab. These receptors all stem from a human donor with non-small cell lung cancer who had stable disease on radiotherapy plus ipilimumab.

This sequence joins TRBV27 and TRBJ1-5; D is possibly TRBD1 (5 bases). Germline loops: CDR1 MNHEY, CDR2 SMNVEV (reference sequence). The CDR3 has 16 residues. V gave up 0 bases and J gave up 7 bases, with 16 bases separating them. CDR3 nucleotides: TGTGCCAGCAGTTTATCGGGGCAGGGCTCCGGGCAGCCCCAGCATTTT. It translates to CASSLSGQGSGQPQHF.

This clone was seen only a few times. The CDR3 nucleotides read TGTGCCAGCAGCGGGGGACAGGCCGTCGGTCAACTGTTTTTT. Protein product: CASSGGQAVGQLFF. J is TRBJ1-4 and V is TRBV11-1; 8 nucleotides match TRBD1. Germline lookup yields CDR1 SGHAT and CDR2 FQDESV (reference sequence). The CDR3 has 14 amino acids. Unmatched junction bases numbered 11, after V lost 5 bases and J lost 12 bases.

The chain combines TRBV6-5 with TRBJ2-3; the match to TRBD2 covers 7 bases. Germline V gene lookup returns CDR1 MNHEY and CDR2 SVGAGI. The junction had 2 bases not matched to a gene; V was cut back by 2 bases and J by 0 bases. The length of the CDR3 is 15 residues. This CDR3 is CASSYVGGSTDTQYF. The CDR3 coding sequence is TGTGCCAGCAGTTACGTGGGAGGGAGCACAGATACGCAGTATTTT.

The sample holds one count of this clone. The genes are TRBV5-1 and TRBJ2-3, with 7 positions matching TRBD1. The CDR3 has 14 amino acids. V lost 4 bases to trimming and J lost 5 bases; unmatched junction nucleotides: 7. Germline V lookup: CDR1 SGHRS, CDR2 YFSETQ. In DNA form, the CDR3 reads TGCGCCAGCAGCGCCAGGGGGTCCTTAGATACGCAGTATTTT. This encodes CASSARGSLDTQYF.

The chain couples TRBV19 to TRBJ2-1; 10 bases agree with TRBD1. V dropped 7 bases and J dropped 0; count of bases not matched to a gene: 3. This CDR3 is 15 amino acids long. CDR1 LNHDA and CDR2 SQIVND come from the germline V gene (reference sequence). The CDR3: CASIRDRGSYNEQFF. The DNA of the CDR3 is TGTGCCAGTATCCGGGACAGGGGCTCCTACAATGAGCAGTTCTTC.

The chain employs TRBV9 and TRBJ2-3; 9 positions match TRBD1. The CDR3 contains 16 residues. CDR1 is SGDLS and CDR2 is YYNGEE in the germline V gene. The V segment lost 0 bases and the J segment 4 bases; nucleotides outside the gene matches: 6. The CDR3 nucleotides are TGTGCCAGCAGCGTAGCTGGGACAGGGAGGGCAGATACGCAGTATTTT. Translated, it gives CASSVAGTGRADTQYF.